This TCR beta chain was recovered during a study of Tregs in tolerant kidney transplant recipients. Trimming removed 4 bases from V and 1 base from J, with 17 bases in between. Germline values: CDR1 SGHDT, CDR2 YYEEEE. This CDR3 comprises 16 residues. TCRdb keeps only in-frame clones here, not all; method: immunoSEQ multiplex PCR. The data show approximately 65,000 clones, over 80% seen once. Unstimulated regulatory T cells (CD4+CD25+CD127-), CD4+CD25- non-regulatory cells, CD4 and CD8 cells were FACS-sorted from thawed PBMCs. The J gene is TRBJ1-1, the V gene TRBV5-6; no reliable D call. The clonotype was recovered from a human donor in good health. The material sequenced was CD4+ T cells from blood. CDR3 coding DNA: TGTGCCAGCAGCGTGACTGAGAACACAAAGAACACTGAAGCTTTCTTT. This gives the protein CASSVTENTKNTEAFF.